The following is a TCR beta chain sequence with its context. Its cognate antigen is unknown. From the 120-subject validation cohort, which was separate from the roughly 680-subject first cohort, the donors were drawn. The sample originates from a study of cytomegalovirus exposure and HLA in healthy donors. Study overall: The 120 validation repertoires and the roughly 700 first-cohort repertoires shared a platform, a later analysis reported.

Germline V gives CDR1 LGHNA, CDR2 YSLEER. V was clipped by 4 bases and J by 5 bases; unmatched bases: 10. The CDR3 runs to 15 residues. The table came from immunoSEQ multiplex PCR; TCRdb's copy has only in-frame clones and leaves some out. The data contain about 150,000 clones, 65% to 90% of them singletons. Study-wide results and limits: As confirmed in vitro, a few CMV-associated chains were specific for CMV antigens. The dataset shows that most TCR sequences were rare, while some public TCRs occurred in many donors.

The specimen sequenced was PBMCs. The source of this sequence is a young man in good health and CMV-seropositive. The chain couples TRBV4-3 to TRBJ2-7; TRBD1 matches 8 bases. CDR3: CASSRLGQGIHEQYF. The DNA for the CDR3 is TGCGCCAGCAGCCGATTAGGACAGGGAATCCACGAGCAGTACTTC.